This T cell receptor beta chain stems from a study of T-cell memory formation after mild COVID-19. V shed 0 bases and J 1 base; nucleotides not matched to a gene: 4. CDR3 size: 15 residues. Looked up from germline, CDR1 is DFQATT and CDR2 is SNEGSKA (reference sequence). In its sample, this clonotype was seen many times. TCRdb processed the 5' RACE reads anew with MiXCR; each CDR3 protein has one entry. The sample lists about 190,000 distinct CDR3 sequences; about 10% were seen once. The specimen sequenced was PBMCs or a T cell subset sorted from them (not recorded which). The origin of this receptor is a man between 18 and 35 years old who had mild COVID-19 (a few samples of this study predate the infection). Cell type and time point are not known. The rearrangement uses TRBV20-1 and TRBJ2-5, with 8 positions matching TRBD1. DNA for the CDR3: TGCAGTGCTAGAGACGGACAGGGTCTCCAAGAGACCCAGTACTTC. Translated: CSARDGQGLQETQYF.